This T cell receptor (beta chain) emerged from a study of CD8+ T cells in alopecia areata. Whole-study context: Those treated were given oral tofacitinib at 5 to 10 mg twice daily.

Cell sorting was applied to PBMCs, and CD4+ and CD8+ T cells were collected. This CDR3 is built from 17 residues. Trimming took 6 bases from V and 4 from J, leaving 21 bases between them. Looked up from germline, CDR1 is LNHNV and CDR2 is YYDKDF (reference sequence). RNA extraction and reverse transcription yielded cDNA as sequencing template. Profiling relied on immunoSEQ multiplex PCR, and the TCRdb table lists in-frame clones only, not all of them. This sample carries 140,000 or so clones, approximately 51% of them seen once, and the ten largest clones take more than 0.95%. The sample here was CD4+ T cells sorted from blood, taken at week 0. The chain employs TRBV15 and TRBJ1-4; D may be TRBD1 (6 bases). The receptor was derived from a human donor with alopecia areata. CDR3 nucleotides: TGTGCCACCAGGTCCGGGCGGGGGGCGAGAGGTAATGAAAAACTGTTTTTT. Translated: CATRSGRGARGNEKLFF.